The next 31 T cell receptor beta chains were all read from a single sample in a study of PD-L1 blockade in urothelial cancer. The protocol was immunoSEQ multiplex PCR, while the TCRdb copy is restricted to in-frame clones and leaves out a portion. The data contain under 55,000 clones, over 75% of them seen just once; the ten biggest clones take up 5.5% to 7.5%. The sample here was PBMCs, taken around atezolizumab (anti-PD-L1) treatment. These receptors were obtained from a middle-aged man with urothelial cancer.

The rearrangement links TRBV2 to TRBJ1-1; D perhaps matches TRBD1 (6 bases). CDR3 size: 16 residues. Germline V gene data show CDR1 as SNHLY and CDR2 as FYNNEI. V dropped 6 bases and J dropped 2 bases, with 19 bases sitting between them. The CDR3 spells CASRDLQGRFNTEAFF. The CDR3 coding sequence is TGTGCCAGCAGGGACCTACAGGGAAGGTTCAACACTGAAGCTTTCTTT. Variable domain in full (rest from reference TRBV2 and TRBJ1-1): EPEVTQTPSHQVTQMGQEVILRCVPISNHLYFYWYRQILGQKVEFLVSFYNNEISEKSEIFDDQFSVERPDGSNFTLKIRSTKLEDSAMYFCASRDLQGRFNTEAFFGQGTRLTVV.

The CDR3 nucleotides are TGTGCCAGCAGCTTAGCTTCCAGGGACTATGGCTACACCTTC. Translation gives CASSLASRDYGYTF. This rearrangement joins TRBV7-8 to TRBJ1-2, with D possibly being TRBD1 (5 bases). The germline V gene has CDR1 SGHVS and CDR2 FQNEAQ. V gave up 0 bases and J gave up 3 bases, with 8 bases separating them. The CDR3 consists of 14 residues.

This chain's CDR3 is CSVGTGGDSGEQYF. CDR3 in DNA: TGCAGCGTCGGGACAGGGGGCGACTCGGGCGAGCAGTACTTC. V and J are TRBV29-1 and TRBJ2-7; TRBD1 matches 12 bases. This CDR3 comprises 14 residues. With V trimmed by 6 bases and J by 6 bases, 9 bases remained unmatched. Germline V gives CDR1 SQVTM, CDR2 ANQGSEA.

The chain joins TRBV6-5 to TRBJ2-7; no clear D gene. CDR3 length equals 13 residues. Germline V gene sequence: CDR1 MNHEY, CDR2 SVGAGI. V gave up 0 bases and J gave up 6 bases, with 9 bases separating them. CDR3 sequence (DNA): TGTGCCAGCAGTTACTCTCACACGGGCGAGCAGTACTTC. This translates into CASSYSHTGEQYF.

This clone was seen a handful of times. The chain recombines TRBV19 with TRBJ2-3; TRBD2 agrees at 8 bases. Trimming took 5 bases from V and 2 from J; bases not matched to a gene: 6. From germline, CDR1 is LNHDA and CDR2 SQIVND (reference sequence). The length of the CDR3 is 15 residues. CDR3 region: CASSLAGWDTDTQYF. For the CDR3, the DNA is TGTGCCAGTAGTTTAGCGGGATGGGACACAGATACGCAGTATTTT.

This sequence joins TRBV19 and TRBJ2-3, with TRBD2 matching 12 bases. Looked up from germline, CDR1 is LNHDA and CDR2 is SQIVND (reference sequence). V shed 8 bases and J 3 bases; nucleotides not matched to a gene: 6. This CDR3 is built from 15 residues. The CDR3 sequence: CASSRTSGNTDTQYF. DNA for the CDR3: TGTGCCAGTTCGCGGACTAGCGGGAATACAGATACGCAGTATTTT. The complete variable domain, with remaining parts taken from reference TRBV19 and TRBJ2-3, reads DGGITQSPKYLFRKEGQNVTLSCEQNLNHDAMYWYRQDPGQGLRLIYYSQIVNDFQKGDIAEGYSVSREKKESFPLTVTSAQKNPTAFYLCASSRTSGNTDTQYFGPGTRLTVL.

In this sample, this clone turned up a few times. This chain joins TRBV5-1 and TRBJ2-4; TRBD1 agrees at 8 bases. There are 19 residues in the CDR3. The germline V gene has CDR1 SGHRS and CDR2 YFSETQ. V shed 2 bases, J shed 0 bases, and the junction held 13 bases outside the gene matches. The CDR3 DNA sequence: TGCGCCAGCAGCTTTTTTGAGCGGACAGGGCGACTAGCCAAAAACATTCAGTACTTC. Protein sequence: CASSFFERTGRLAKNIQYF.

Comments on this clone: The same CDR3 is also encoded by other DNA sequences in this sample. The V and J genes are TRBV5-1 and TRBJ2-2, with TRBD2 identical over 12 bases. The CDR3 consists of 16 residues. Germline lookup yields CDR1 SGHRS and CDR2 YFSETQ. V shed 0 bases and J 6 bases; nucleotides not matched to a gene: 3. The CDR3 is CASSLGGLAGPGELFF. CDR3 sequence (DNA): TGCGCCAGCAGCTTGGGTGGACTAGCGGGACCCGGGGAGCTGTTTTTT. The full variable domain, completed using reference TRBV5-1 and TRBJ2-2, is KAGVTQTPRYLIKTRGQQVTLSCSPISGHRSVSWYQQTPGQGLQFLFEYFSETQRNKGNFPGRFSGRQFSNSRSEMNVSTLELGDSALYLCASSLGGLAGPGELFFGEGSRLTVL.

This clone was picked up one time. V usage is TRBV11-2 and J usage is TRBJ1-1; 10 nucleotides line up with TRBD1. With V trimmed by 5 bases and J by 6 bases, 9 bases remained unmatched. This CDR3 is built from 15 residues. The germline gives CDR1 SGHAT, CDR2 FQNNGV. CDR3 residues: CASSPRQGAYAEAFF. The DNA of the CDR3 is TGTGCCAGCAGCCCTAGACAGGGGGCGTACGCTGAAGCTTTCTTT.

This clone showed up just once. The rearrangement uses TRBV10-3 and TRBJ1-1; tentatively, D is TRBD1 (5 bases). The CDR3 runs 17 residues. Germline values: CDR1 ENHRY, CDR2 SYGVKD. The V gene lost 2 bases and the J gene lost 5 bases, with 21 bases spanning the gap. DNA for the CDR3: TGTGCCATCAGTGAGGGATTAGGCAGGGAAGACGGGACTGAAGCTTTCTTT. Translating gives CAISEGLGREDGTEAFF.

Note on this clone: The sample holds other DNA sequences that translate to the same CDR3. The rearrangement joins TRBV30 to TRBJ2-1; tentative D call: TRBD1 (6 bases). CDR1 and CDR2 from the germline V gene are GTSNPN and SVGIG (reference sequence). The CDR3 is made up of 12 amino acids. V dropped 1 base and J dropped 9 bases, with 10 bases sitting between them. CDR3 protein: CAWSGEGGEQFF. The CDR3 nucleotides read TGTGCCTGGAGTGGGGAAGGGGGTGAGCAGTTCTTC.

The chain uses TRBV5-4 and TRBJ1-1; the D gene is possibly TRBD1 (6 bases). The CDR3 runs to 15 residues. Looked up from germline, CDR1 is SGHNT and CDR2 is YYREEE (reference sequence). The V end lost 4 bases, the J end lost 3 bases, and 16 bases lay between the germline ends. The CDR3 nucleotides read TGTGCCAGCAGCCCCGCAGGGGTGGAGGACACTGAAGCTTTCTTT. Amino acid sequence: CASSPAGVEDTEAFF.

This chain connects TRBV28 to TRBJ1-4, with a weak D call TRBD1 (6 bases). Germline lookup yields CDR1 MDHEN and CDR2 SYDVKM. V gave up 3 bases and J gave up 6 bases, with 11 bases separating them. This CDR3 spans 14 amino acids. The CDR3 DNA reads TGTGCCAGCAGTTTCGGGGGGGGCGATGAAAAACTGTTTTTT. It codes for CASSFGGGDEKLFF.

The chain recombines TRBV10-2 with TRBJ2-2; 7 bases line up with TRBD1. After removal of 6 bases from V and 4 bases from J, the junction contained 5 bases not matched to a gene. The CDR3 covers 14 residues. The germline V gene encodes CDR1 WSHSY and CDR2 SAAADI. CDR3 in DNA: TGCGCCAGCAGACAGGGGCAGGCCACCGGGGAGCTGTTTTTT. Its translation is CASRQGQATGELFF.

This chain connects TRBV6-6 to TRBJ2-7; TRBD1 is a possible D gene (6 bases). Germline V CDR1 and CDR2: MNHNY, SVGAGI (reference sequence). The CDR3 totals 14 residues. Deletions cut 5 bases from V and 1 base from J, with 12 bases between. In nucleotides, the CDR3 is TGTGCCAGCAGTCCCCGAGGGGGATCCTACGAGCAGTACTTC. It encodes CASSPRGGSYEQYF.

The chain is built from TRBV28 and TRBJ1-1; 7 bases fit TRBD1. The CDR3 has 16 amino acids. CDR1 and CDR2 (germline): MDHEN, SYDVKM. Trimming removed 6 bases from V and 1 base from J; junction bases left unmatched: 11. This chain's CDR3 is CASRQRQGRGNTEAFF. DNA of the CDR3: TGTGCCAGCAGACAAAGACAGGGTCGAGGGAACACTGAAGCTTTCTTT.

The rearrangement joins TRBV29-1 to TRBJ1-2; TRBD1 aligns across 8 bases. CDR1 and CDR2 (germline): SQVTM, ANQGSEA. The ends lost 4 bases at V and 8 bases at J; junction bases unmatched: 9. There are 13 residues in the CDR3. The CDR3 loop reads CSVVKRDRGGYTF. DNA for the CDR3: TGCAGCGTTGTCAAAAGAGACAGGGGAGGCTACACCTTC.

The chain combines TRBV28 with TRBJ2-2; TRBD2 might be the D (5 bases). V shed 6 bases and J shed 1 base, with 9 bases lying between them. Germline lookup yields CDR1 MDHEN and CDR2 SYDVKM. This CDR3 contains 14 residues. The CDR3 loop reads CASRIGGNTGELFF. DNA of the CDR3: TGTGCCAGCAGGATCGGAGGGAACACCGGGGAGCTGTTTTTT.

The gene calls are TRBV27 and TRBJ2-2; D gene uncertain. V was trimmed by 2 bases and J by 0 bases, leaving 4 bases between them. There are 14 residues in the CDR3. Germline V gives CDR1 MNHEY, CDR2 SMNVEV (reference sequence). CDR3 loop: CASSLITNTGELFF. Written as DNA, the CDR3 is TGTGCCAGCAGTTTAATAACGAACACCGGGGAGCTGTTTTTT.

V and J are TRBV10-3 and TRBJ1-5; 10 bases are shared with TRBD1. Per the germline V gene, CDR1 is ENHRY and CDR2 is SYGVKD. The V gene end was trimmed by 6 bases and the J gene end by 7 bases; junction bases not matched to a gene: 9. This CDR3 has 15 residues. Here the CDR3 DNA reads TGTGCCATCAGCGTAAATCGGGACAGGGGACAGCCCCAGCATTTT. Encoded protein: CAISVNRDRGQPQHF.

DNA for the CDR3: TGTGCCTGGAGTGGCTCGGGACACCTCTCCTACGAGCAGTACTTC. As protein: CAWSGSGHLSYEQYF. V and J are TRBV30 and TRBJ2-7; D is perhaps TRBD1 (6 bases). Germline values: CDR1 GTSNPN, CDR2 SVGIG (reference sequence). V lost 1 base and J 0 bases, leaving 13 bases between the germline ends. The CDR3 totals 15 residues.

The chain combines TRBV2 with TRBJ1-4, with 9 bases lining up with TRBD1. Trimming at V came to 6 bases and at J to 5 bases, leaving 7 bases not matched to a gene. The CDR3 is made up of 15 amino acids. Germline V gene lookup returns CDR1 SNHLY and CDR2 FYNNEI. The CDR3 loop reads CASSELGQGNEKLFF. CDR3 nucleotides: TGTGCCAGCAGCGAGCTGGGACAGGGAAATGAAAAACTGTTTTTT. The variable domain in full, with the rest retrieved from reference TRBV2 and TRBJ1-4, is EPEVTQTPSHQVTQMGQEVILRCVPISNHLYFYWYRQILGQKVEFLVSFYNNEISEKSEIFDDQFSVERPDGSNFTLKIRSTKLEDSAMYFCASSELGQGNEKLFFGSGTQLSVL.

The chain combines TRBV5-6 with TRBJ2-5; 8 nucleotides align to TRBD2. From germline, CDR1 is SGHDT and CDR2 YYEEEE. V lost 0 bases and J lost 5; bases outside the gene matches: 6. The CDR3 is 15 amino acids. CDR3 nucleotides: TGTGCCAGCAGCTTGGCCGCGGGGGGCGCGGAGACCCAGTACTTC. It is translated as CASSLAAGGAETQYF.

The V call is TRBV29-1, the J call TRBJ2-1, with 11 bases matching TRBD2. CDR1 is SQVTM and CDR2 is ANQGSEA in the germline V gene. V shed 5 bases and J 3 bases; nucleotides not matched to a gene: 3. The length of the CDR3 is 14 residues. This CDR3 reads CSVPTSGNYNEQFF. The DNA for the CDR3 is TGCAGCGTTCCGACTAGCGGGAACTACAATGAGCAGTTCTTC.

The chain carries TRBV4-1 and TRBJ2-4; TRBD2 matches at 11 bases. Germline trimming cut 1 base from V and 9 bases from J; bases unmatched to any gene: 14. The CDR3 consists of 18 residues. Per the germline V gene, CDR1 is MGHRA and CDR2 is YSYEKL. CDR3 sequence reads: CASSQAGKLAGVIGIQYF. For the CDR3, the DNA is TGCGCCAGCAGCCAAGCGGGAAAACTAGCGGGAGTGATAGGCATTCAGTACTTC.

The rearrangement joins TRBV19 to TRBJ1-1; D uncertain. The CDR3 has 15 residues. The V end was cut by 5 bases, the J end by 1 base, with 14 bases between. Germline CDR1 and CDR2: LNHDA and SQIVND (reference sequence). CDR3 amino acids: CASSPLNAANTEAFF. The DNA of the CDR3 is TGTGCCAGTAGTCCTTTAAACGCGGCGAACACTGAAGCTTTCTTT.

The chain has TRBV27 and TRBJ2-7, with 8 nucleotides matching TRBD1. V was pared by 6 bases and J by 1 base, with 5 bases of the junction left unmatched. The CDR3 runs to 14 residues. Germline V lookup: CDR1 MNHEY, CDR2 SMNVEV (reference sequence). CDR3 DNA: TGTGCCAGCAGGAACAGGGGGTCGTCCTACGAGCAGTACTTC. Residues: CASRNRGSSYEQYF.

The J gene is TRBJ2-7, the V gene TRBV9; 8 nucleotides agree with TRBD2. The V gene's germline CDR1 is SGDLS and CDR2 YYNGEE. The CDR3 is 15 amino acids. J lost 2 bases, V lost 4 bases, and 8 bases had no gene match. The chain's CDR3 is CASSSGGGTAYEQYF. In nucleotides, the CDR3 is TGTGCCAGCAGCTCGGGAGGGGGGACCGCCTACGAGCAGTACTTC.

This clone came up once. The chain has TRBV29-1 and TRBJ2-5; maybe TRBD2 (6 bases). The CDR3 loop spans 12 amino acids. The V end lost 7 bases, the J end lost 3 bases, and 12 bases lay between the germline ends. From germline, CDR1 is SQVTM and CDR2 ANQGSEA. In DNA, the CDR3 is TGCAGCGGCTTTTCGGGGGAAGAGACCCAGTACTTC. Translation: CSGFSGEETQYF.

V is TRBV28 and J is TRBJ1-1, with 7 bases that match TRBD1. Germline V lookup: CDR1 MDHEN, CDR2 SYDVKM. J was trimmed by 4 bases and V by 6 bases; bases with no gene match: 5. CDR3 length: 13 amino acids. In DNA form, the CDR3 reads TGTGCCAGCAGGCGTAGACAGGGCACTGAAGCTTTCTTT. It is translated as CASRRRQGTEAFF.

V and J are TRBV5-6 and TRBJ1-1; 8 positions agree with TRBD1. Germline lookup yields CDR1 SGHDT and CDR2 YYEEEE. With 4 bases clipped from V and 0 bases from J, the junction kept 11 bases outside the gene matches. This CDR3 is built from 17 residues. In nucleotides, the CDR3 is TGTGCCAGCAGCCTCGGACAGGGATTAATCTTGAACACTGAAGCTTTCTTT. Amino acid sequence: CASSLGQGLILNTEAFF.